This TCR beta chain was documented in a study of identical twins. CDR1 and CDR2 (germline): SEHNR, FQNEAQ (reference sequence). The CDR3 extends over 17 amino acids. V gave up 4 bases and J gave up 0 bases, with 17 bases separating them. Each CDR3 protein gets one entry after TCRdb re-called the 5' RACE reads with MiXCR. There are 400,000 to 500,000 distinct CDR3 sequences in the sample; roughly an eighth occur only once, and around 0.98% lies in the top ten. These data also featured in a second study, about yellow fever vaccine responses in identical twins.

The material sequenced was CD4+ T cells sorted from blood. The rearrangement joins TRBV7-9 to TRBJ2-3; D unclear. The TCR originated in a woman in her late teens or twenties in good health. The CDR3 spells CASSSPRARSSTDTQYF. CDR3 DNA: TGTGCCAGCAGCTCCCCGAGAGCGCGGAGTAGCACAGATACGCAGTATTTT.